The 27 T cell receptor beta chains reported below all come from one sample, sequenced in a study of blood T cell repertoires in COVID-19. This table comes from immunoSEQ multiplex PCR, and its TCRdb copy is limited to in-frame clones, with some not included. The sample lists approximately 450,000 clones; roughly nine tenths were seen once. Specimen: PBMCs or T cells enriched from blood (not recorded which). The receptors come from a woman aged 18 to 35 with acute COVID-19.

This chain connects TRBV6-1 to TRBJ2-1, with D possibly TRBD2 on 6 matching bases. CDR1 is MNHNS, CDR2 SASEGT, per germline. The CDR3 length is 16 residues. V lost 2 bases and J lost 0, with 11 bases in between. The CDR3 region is CASSERAGSSYNEQFF. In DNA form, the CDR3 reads TGTGCCAGCAGTGAACGGGCGGGGTCCTCCTACAATGAGCAGTTCTTC.

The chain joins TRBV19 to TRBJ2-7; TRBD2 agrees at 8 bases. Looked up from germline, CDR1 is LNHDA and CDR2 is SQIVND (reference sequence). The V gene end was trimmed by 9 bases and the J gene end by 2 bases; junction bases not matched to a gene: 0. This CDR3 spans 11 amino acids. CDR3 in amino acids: CASGRAYEQYF. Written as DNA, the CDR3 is TGTGCCAGCGGGAGGGCCTACGAGCAGTACTTC.

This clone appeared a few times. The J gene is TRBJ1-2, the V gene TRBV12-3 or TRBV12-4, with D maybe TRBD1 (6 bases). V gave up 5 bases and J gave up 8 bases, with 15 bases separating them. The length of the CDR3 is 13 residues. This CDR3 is CASSLQGALGYTF. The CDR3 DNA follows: TGTGCCAGCAGTCTACAGGGTGCTTTAGGCTACACCTTC.

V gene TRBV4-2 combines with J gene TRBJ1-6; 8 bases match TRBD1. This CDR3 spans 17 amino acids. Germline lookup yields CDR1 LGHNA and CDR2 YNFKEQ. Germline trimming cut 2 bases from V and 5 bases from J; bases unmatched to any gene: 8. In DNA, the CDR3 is TGTGCCAGCAGCCAACCCGGGACAGGAGCTCATAATTCACCCCTCCACTTT. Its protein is CASSQPGTGAHNSPLHF.

The CDR3, as DNA: TGTGCCAGCAGCCCGACCCCAGGGGGTAGGAACACTGAAGCTTTCTTT. Translation: CASSPTPGGRNTEAFF. This sequence joins TRBV5-6 and TRBJ1-1; 7 bases align to TRBD1. From germline, CDR1 is SGHDT and CDR2 YYEEEE. The CDR3 has 16 residues. The J segment lost 1 base and the V segment lost 4 bases, leaving 10 bases of the junction unmatched.

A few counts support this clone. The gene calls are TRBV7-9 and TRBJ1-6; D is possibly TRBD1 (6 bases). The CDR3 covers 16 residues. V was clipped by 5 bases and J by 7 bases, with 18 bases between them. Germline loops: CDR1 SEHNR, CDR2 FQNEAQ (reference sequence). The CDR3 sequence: CASSLSTGSGNSPLHF. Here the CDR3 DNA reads TGTGCCAGCAGCCTCTCAACAGGGTCCGGGAATTCACCCCTCCACTTT.

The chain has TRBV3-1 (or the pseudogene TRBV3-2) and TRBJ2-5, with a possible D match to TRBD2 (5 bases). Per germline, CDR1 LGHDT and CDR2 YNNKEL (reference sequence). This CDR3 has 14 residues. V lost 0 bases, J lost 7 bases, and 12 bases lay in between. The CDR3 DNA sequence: TGTGCCAGCAGCCAAGATACGCTAGGAGGGACCCAGTACTTC. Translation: CASSQDTLGGTQYF.

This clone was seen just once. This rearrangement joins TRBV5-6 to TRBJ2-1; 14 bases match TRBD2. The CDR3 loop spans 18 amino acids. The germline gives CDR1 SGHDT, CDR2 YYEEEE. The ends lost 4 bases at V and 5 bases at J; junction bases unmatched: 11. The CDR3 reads CASSRTSGRPGGNNEQFF. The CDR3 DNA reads TGTGCCAGCAGCAGGACTAGCGGGAGGCCCGGGGGGAACAATGAGCAGTTCTTC.

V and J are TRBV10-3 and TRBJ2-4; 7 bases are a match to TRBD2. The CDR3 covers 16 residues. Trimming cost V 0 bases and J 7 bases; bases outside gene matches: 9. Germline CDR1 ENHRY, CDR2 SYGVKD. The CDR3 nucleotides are TGTGCCATCAGTGAGTCGGTGTGGGAGGGCCTTAACATTCAGTACTTC. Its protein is CAISESVWEGLNIQYF.

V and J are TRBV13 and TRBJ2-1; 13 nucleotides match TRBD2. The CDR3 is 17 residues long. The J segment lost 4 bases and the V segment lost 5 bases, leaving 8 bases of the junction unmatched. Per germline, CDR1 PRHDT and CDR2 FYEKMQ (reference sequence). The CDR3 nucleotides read TGTGCCAGCAGCCGGGGGACTAGCGGGGCCCCTTACAATGAGCAGTTCTTC. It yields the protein CASSRGTSGAPYNEQFF.

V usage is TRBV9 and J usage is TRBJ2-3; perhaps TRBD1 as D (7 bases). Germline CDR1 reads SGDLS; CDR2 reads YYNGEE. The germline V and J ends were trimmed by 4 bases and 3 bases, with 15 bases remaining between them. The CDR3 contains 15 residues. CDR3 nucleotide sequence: TGTGCCAGCAGCTTCCGACAGGGAGGAACAGATACGCAGTATTTT. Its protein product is CASSFRQGGTDTQYF.

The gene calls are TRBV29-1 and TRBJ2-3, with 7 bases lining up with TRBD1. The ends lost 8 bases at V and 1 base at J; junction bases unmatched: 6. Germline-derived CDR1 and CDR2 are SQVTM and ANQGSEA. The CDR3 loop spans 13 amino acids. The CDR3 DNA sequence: TGCAGCTCACCAGGGACAGGCACAGATACGCAGTATTTT. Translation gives CSSPGTGTDTQYF.

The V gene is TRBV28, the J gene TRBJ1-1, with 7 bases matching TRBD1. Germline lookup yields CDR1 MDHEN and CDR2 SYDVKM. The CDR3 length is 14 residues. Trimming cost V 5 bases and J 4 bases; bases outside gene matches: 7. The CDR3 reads CASSLTGFRTEAFF. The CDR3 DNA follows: TGTGCCAGCAGTCTGACAGGGTTCCGCACTGAAGCTTTCTTT.

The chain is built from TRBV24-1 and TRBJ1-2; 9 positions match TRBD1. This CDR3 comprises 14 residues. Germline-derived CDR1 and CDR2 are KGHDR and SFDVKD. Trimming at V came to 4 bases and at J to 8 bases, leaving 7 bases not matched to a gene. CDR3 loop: CATSDGTGYKGYTF. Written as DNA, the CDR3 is TGTGCCACCAGTGACGGGACAGGGTATAAGGGCTACACCTTC.

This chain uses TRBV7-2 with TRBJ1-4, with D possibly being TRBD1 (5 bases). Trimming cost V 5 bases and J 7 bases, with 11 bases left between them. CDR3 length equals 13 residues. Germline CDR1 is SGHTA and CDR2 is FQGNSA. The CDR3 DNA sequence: TGTGCCAGCAGCCCAGGGTTGCGTGAAAAACTGTTTTTT. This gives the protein CASSPGLREKLFF.

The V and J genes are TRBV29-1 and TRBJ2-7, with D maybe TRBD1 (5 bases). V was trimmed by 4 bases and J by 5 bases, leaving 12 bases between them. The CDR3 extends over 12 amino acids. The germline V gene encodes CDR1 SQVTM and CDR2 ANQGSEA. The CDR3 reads CSVVGAKNEQYF. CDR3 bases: TGCAGCGTTGTAGGGGCAAAGAACGAGCAGTACTTC.

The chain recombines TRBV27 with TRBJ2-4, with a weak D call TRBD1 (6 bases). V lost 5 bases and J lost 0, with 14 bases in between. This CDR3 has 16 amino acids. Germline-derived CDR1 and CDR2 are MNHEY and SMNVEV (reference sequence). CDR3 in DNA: TGTGCCAGCAGTCCCGACAGGACGCTAGCCAAAAACATTCAGTACTTC. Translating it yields CASSPDRTLAKNIQYF.

The CDR3: CASSPTSGTGVEQFF. The CDR3 DNA is TGTGCCAGCAGCCCCACCTCCGGGACAGGGGTTGAGCAGTTCTTC. This chain links TRBV11-2 with TRBJ2-1; 10 bases line up with TRBD1. Per the germline V gene, CDR1 is SGHAT and CDR2 is FQNNGV. This CDR3 spans 15 amino acids. J lost 9 bases, V lost 5 bases, and 10 bases had no gene match.

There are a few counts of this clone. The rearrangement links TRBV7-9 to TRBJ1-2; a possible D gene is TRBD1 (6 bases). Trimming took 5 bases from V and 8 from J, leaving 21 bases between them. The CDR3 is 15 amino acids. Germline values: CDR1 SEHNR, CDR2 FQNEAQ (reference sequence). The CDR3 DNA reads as TGTGCCAGCAGCCTCAATTACAGGGAATCAAGGGGCTACACCTTC. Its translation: CASSLNYRESRGYTF.

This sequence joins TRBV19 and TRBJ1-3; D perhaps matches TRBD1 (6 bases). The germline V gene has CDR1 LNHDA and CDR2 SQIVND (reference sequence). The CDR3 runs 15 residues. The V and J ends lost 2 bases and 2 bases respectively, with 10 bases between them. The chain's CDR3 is CASSITTGAGNTIYF. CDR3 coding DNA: TGTGCCAGTAGTATAACGACAGGAGCTGGAAACACCATATATTTT.

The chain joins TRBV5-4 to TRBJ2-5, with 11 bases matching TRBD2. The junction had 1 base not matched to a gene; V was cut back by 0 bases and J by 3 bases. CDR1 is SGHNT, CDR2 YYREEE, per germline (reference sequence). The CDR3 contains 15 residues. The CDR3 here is CASSLGGLAEETQYF. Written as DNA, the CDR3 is TGTGCCAGCAGCTTGGGGGGACTAGCGGAAGAGACCCAGTACTTC.

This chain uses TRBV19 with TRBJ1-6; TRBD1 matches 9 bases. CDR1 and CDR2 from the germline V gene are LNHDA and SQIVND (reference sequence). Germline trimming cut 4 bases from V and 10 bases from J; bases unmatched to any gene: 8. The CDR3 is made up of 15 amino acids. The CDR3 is CASSSSTGGMSPLHF. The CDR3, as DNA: TGTGCCAGTAGTAGCTCCACAGGGGGCATGTCACCCCTCCACTTT.

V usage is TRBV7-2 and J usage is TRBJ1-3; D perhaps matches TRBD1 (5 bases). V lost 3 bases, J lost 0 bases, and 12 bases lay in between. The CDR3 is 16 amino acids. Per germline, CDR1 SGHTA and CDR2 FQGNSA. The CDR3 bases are TGTGCCAGCAGCTTGCAACCTCAGGGCTCTGGAAACACCATATATTTT. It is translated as CASSLQPQGSGNTIYF.

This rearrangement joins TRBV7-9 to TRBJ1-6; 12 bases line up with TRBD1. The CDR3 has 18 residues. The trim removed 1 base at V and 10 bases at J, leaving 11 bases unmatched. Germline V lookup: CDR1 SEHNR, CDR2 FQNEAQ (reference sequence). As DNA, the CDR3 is TGTGCCAGCAGCTTAGTTTGGGACAGGGGGCAAAGGGAATCACCCCTCCACTTT. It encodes CASSLVWDRGQRESPLHF. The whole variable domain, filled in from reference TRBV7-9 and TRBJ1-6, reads DTGVSQNPRHKITKRGQNVTFRCDPISEHNRLYWYRQTLGQGPEFLTYFQNEAQLEKSRLLSDRFSAERPKGSFSTLEIQRTEQGDSAMYLCASSLVWDRGQRESPLHFGNGTRLTVT.

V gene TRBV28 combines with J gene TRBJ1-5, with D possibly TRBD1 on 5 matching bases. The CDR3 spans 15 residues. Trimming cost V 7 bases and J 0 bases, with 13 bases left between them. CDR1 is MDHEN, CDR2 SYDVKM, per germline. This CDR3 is CASTDHQGSNQPQHF. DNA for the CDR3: TGTGCCAGCACGGACCACCAGGGTAGCAATCAGCCCCAGCATTTT.

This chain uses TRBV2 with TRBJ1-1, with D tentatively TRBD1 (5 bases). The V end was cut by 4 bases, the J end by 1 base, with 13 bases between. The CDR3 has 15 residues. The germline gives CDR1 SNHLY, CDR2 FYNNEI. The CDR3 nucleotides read TGTGCCAGCAGTGGTTTGCGGGGCTCGAACACTGAAGCTTTCTTT. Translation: CASSGLRGSNTEAFF.

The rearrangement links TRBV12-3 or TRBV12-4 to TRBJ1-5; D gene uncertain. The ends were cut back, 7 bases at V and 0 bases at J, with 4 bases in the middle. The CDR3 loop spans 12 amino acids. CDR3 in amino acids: CASTYSNQPQHF. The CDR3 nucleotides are TGTGCCAGCACCTATAGCAATCAGCCCCAGCATTTT.